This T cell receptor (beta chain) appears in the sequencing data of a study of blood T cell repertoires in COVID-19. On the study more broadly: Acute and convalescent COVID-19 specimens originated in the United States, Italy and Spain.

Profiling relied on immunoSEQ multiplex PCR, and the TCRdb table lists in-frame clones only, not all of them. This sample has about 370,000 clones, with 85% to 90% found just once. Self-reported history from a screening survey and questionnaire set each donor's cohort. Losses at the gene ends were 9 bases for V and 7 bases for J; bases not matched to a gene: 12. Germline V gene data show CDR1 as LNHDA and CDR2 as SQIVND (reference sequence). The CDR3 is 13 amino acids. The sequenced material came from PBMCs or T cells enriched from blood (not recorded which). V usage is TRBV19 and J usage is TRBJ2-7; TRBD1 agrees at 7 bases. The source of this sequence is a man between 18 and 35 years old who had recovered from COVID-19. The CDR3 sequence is CASLDRASYEQYF. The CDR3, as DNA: TGTGCCAGCCTTGACAGGGCTTCTTATGAGCAGTACTTC.